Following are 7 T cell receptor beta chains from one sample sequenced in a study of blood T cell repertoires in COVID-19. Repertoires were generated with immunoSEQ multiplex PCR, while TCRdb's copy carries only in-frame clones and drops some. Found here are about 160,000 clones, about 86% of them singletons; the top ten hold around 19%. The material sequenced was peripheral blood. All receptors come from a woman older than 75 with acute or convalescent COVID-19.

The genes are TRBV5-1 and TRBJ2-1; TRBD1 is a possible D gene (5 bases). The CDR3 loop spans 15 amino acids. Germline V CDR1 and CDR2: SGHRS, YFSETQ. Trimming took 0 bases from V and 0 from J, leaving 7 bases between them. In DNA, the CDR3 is TGCGCCAGCAGCTTGGAAGGGGTCTCCTACAATGAGCAGTTCTTC. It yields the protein CASSLEGVSYNEQFF. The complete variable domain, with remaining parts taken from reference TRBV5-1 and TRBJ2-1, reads KAGVTQTPRYLIKTRGQQVTLSCSPISGHRSVSWYQQTPGQGLQFLFEYFSETQRNKGNFPGRFSGRQFSNSRSEMNVSTLELGDSALYLCASSLEGVSYNEQFFGPGTRLTVL.

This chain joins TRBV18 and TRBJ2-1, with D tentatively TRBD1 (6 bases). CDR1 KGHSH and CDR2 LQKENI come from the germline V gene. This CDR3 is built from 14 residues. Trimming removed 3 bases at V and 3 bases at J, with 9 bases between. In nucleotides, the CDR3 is TGTGCCAGCTCACCCCAGGGGTACTACAATGAGCAGTTCTTC. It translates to CASSPQGYYNEQFF.

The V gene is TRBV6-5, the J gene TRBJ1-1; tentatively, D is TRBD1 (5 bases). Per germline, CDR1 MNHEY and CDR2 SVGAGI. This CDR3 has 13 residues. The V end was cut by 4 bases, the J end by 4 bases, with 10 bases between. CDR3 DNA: TGTGCCAGCAGTTCCCAGGGAGGCACTGAAGCTTTCTTT. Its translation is CASSSQGGTEAFF.

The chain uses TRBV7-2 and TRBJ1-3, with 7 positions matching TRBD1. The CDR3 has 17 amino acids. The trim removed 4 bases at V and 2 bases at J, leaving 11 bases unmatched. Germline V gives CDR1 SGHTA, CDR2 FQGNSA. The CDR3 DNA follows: TGTGCCAGCAGCTCGGGACAGCCCTCTCGCGCTGGAAACACCATATATTTT. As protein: CASSSGQPSRAGNTIYF.

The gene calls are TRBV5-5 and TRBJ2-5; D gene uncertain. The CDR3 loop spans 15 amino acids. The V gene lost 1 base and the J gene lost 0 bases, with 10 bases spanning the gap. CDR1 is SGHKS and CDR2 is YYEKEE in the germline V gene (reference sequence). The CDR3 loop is CASSLSLLDQETQYF. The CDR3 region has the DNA TGTGCCAGCAGCTTGTCGCTGCTAGACCAAGAGACCCAGTACTTC. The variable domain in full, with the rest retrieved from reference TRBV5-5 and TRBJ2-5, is DAGVTQSPTHLIKTRGQQVTLRCSPISGHKSVSWYQQVLGQGPQFIFQYYEKEERGRGNFPDRFSARQFPNYSSELNVNALLLGDSALYLCASSLSLLDQETQYFGPGTRLLVL.

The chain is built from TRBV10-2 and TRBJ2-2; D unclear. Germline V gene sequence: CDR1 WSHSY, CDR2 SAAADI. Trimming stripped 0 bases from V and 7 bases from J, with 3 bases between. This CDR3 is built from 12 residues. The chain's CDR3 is CASSESGGELFF. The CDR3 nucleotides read TGCGCCAGCAGTGAGTCCGGCGGGGAGCTGTTTTTT.

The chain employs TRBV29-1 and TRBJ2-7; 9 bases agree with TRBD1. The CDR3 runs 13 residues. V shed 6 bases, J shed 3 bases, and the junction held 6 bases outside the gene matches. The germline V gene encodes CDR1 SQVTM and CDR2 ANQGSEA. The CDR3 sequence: CSVTTGGGYEQYF. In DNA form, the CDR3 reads TGCAGCGTAACTACAGGGGGCGGCTACGAGCAGTACTTC.